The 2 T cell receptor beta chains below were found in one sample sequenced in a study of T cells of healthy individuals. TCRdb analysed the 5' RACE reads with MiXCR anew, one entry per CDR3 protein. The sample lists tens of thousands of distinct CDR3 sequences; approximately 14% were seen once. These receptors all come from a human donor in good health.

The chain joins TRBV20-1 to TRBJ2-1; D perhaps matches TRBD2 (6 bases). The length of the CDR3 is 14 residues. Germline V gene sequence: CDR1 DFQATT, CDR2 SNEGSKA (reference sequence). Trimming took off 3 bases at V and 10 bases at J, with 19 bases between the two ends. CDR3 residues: CSARSVGGTGEQFF. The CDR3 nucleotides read TGCAGTGCTAGGTCGGTGGGAGGAACGGGGGAGCAGTTCTTC.

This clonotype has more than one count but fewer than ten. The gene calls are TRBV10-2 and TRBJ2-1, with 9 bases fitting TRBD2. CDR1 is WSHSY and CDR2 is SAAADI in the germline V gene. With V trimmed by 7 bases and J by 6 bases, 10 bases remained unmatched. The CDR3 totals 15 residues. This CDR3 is CASKMLAGPFNEQFF. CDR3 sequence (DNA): TGCGCCAGCAAAATGCTAGCGGGACCGTTCAATGAGCAGTTCTTC.